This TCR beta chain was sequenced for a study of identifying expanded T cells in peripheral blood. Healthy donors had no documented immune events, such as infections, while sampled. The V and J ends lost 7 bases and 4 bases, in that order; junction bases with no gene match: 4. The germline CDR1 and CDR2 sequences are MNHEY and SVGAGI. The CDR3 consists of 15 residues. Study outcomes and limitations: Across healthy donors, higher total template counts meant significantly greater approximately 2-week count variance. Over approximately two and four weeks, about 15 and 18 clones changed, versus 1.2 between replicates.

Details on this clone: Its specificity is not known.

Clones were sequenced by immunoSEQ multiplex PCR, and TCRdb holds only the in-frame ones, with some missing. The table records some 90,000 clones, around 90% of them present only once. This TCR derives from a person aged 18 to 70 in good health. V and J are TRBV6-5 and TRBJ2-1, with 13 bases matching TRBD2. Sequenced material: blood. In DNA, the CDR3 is TGTGCCAGCAAACCGGGACTAGCGGGGTACAATGAGCAGTTCTTC. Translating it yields CASKPGLAGYNEQFF.